The entry that follows covers one T cell receptor (beta chain) sequence. Its target is not known. The CDR3 has 19 amino acids. The V segment lost 4 bases and the J segment 5 bases; nucleotides outside the gene matches: 14. CDR1 MNHNS and CDR2 SASEGT come from the germline V gene. This sample is drawn from a study of the immune and genomic landscape of osteosarcoma. Only in-frame clones appear in the TCRdb table, and some are missing; sequencing was by immunoSEQ multiplex PCR. Of over a hundred clones listed, roughly four fifths are singletons. General study points: Productive clonality was low overall, averaging approximately 0.1, maximum approximately 0.28.

Sequenced: metastatic tumor tissue from the lung. V and J are TRBV6-1 and TRBJ2-4, with TRBD2 identical over 13 bases. The TCR was taken from a man aged 35 to 55 with osteosarcoma. The CDR3 reads CASSVQTGTSGGAQNIQYF. DNA for the CDR3: TGTGCCAGCAGTGTACAGACCGGAACTAGCGGGGGGGCCCAAAACATTCAGTACTTC.